The clone carrying this T cell receptor beta chain was counted a few times. The antigen remains undetermined. By flow cytometry, patients selected for sequencing had shown an expansion of CD8+CD57+ cells. No therapy was given to patients before blood sampling. The data derive from a study of CD8+CD57+ T cells in acquired aplastic anemia. Whole-study results and caveats: The study found no significant CD8+ Simpson's diversity difference between patients and controls. Found in both controls and patients were almost 30 CD8+ CDR3 sequences.

Profiling that covered TCR beta VDJ and CDR3 relied on genomic DNA as its template. Each CDR3 protein is one row after TCRdb ran MiXCR on the reads. The sample has approximately 150,000 distinct CDR3 sequences, 45% to 55% seen once. The germline V gene has CDR1 MNHEY and CDR2 SMNVEV (reference sequence). There are 15 residues in the CDR3. Trimming shortened V by 1 base and J by 6 bases, and 10 bases separated the two germline ends. The chain combines TRBV27 with TRBJ1-6; D is possibly TRBD1 (6 bases). The specimen was sorted CD4+, CD8+, or CD8+CD57+ T cells (not recorded which) from PBMCs. The receptor was derived from a human donor with aplastic anemia. Written as DNA, the CDR3 is TGTGCCAGCAGTTTATGGGCAGGGGTTAATTCACCCCTCCACTTT. It is translated as CASSLWAGVNSPLHF.